These 10 T cell receptor beta chains were sequenced from one sample in a study of blood T cell dynamics during melanoma immunotherapy. Libraries were prepared by immunoSEQ multiplex PCR; TCRdb keeps only in-frame clonotypes and omits some of them. The data contain approximately 25,000 clones, around 85% of them seen just once; the ten biggest clones take up 4% to 6%. Time point noted: pre-treatment baseline. The sequenced sample was blood, obtained from a patient treated with checkpoint blockade. These receptors all stem from a human donor with melanoma.

V and J are TRBV28 and TRBJ2-4; tentatively, D is TRBD1 (6 bases). There are 16 residues in the CDR3. Trimming removed 3 bases from V and 1 base from J, with 13 bases in between. The germline V gene encodes CDR1 MDHEN and CDR2 SYDVKM. The DNA for the CDR3 is TGTGCCAGCAGTTTCGAGCTCGGACAGGCCAAAAACATTCAGTACTTC. It encodes CASSFELGQAKNIQYF.

The chain links TRBV5-1 to TRBJ2-2, with D possibly being TRBD1 (5 bases). V was clipped by 4 bases and J by 6 bases, with 13 bases between them. Germline V gives CDR1 SGHRS, CDR2 YFSETQ. This CDR3 contains 14 residues. Written as DNA, the CDR3 is TGCGCCAGCAGCATCGTACAGGAATCCGGGGAGCTGTTTTTT. It encodes CASSIVQESGELFF.

The V and J genes are TRBV7-9 and TRBJ2-1; maybe TRBD1 (6 bases). The germline CDR1 and CDR2 sequences are SEHNR and FQNEAQ (reference sequence). The CDR3 contains 16 residues. V lost 5 bases to trimming and J lost 2 bases, with 16 bases between them. The CDR3 DNA follows: TGTGCCAGCAGCCTAGGGGGAGATAGGGCCTACAATGAGCAGTTCTTC. Residues: CASSLGGDRAYNEQFF. Supplemented by reference TRBV7-9 and TRBJ2-1, the full variable domain reads DTGVSQNPRHKITKRGQNVTFRCDPISEHNRLYWYRQTLGQGPEFLTYFQNEAQLEKSRLLSDRFSAERPKGSFSTLEIQRTEQGDSAMYLCASSLGGDRAYNEQFFGPGTRLTVL.

Only one count was recorded for this clone. The V call is TRBV5-1, the J call TRBJ1-1; D not certain. Germline values: CDR1 SGHRS, CDR2 YFSETQ. Trimming stripped 0 bases from V and 4 bases from J, with 7 bases between. This CDR3 is built from 13 residues. The CDR3 bases are TGCGCCAGCAGCTTGGCGGGGAGCACTGAAGCTTTCTTT. This codes for CASSLAGSTEAFF.

The chain employs TRBV28 and TRBJ1-5; 8 bases are shared with TRBD1. CDR3 length equals 14 residues. Germline lookup yields CDR1 MDHEN and CDR2 SYDVKM. The V gene end was trimmed by 6 bases and the J gene end by 6 bases; junction bases not matched to a gene: 7. This CDR3 reads CASSPGQVPQPQHF. In DNA form, the CDR3 reads TGTGCCAGCAGCCCGGGACAGGTGCCTCAGCCCCAGCATTTT.

This rearrangement joins TRBV27 to TRBJ1-1, with D maybe TRBD1 (5 bases). Germline CDR1 MNHEY, CDR2 SMNVEV (reference sequence). V was shortened by 3 bases and J by 6 bases, with 14 bases between the two germline ends. This CDR3 is built from 14 residues. The CDR3, as DNA: TGTGCCAGCAGTTTCGGGGGAAGTGGGGCTGAAGCTTTCTTT. Translating gives CASSFGGSGAEAFF.

This clone appeared a single time. V is TRBV28 and J is TRBJ2-7; a weak D match, TRBD2 (7 bases). Germline V gives CDR1 MDHEN, CDR2 SYDVKM. Trimming removed 4 bases from V and 0 bases from J, with 16 bases in between. The CDR3 spans 16 residues. The CDR3 DNA sequence: TGTGCCAGCAGTTCCCCAGGGCGGGGGCTCTCCTACGAGCAGTACTTC. Translation: CASSSPGRGLSYEQYF.

J is TRBJ2-6 and V is TRBV7-9; D may match TRBD1 or TRBD2 (6 bases each). CDR3 length: 15 residues. Germline CDR1 and CDR2: SEHNR and FQNEAQ (reference sequence). V lost 6 bases and J 2 bases, leaving 11 bases between the germline ends. CDR3 in amino acids: CASRPEGAGANVLTF. The CDR3 region has the DNA TGTGCCAGCAGACCGGAGGGGGCTGGGGCCAACGTCCTGACTTTC.

The genes are TRBV4-2 and TRBJ2-3; no clear D gene. Per the germline V gene, CDR1 is LGHNA and CDR2 is YNFKEQ. Trimming removed 0 bases at V and 2 bases at J, with 3 bases between. The CDR3 has 13 amino acids. The chain's CDR3 is CASSQEITDTQYF. The CDR3 coding sequence is TGTGCCAGCAGCCAAGAAATCACAGATACGCAGTATTTT.

The chain carries TRBV28 and TRBJ1-1; TRBD1 aligns across 8 bases. The V gene end was trimmed by 1 base and the J gene end by 3 bases; junction bases not matched to a gene: 7. The CDR3 is 16 residues long. CDR1 and CDR2 from the germline V gene are MDHEN and SYDVKM. The CDR3 reads CASSLYSGGVYTEAFF. The CDR3 DNA sequence: TGTGCCAGCAGTTTATATTCAGGGGGCGTATACACTGAAGCTTTCTTT. Using reference TRBV28 and TRBJ1-1 for the parts outside the CDR3, the full variable domain is DVKVTQSSRYLVKRTGEKVFLECVQDMDHENMFWYRQDPGLGLRLIYFSYDVKMKEKGDIPEGYSVSREKKERFSLILESASTNQTSMYLCASSLYSGGVYTEAFFGQGTRLTVV.